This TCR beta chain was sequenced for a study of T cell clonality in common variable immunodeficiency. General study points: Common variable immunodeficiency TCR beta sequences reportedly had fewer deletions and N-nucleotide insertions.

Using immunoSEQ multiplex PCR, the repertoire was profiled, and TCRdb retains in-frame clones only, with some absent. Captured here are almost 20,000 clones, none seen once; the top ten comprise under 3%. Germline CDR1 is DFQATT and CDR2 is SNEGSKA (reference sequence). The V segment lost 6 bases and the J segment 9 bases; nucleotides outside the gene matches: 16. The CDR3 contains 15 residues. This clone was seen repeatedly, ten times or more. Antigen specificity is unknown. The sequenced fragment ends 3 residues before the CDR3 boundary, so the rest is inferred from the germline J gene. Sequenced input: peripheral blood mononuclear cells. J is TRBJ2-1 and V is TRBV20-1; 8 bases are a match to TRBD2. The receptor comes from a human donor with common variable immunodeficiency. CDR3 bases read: TGCAGTGCGCCCAGAAGCGGGAGTCCTCTAGCTGAG. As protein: CSAPRSGSPLAE. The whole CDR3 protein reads CSAPRSGSPLAEQFF.